Presented here are 30 T cell receptor beta chains from one specimen sequenced in a study of OX40 agonist ivuxolimab in advanced cancers. Only in-frame clones appear in the TCRdb table, and some are missing; sequencing was by immunoSEQ multiplex PCR. The table includes roughly 93,000 clones, about four fifths detected once. Sample: CD4+ or CD8+ T cells sorted from blood, taken in a trial of the OX40 agonist ivuxolimab. These TCRs come from an adult with an advanced solid tumor such as melanoma, head and neck, liver or kidney cancer.

This chain joins TRBV7-3 and TRBJ2-3, with a possible D match to TRBD2 (6 bases). The CDR3 loop spans 13 amino acids. The germline V gene encodes CDR1 SGHTA and CDR2 FQGTGA. Trimming removed 5 bases from V and 6 bases from J, with 12 bases in between. CDR3 sequence: CASSRNAGDTQYF. For the CDR3, the DNA is TGTGCCAGCAGCCGAAACGCGGGGGATACGCAGTATTTT.

The rearrangement links TRBV5-1 to TRBJ2-7; D is undetermined. This CDR3 region has 13 residues. Germline lookup yields CDR1 SGHRS and CDR2 YFSETQ. The ends were cut back, 0 bases at V and 2 bases at J, with 6 bases in the middle. The CDR3 region has the DNA TGCGCCAGCAGCTTGGACAGCCCCTACGAGCAGTACTTC. Its protein is CASSLDSPYEQYF.

The CDR3 DNA is TGCACCAGCAACATTTGGACAGGCCATGGCTACACCTTC. It is translated as CTSNIWTGHGYTF. The chain uses TRBV1 and TRBJ1-2; TRBD1 is the table's D call and was not checked against the DNA. TRBV1 is marked as a pseudogene. There are 13 residues in the CDR3.

J is TRBJ1-1 and V is TRBV5-6; D remains ambiguous. V was shortened by 0 bases and J by 5 bases, with 2 bases between the two germline ends. The CDR3 consists of 11 residues. Germline-derived CDR1 and CDR2 are SGHDT and YYEEEE. The CDR3 DNA reads TGTGCCAGCAGCTTGGGGACTGAAGCTTTCTTT. Protein product: CASSLGTEAFF.

The CDR3 bases are TGTGCCAGCAGCGCCTATCGTGTAGGGTCCCTAGAAAAACTGTTTTTT. Translated, it gives CASSAYRVGSLEKLFF. The V and J genes are TRBV7-8 and TRBJ1-4, with unresolved D. Germline lookup yields CDR1 SGHVS and CDR2 FQNEAQ. This CDR3 is built from 16 residues. V was trimmed by 5 bases and J by 8 bases, leaving 21 bases between them. Full variable domain (remainder filled in from reference TRBV7-8 and TRBJ1-4): GAGVSQSPRYKVAKRGQDVALRCDPISGHVSLFWYQQALGQGPEFLTYFQNEAQLDKSGLPSDRFFAERPEGSVSTLKIQRTQQEDSAVYLCASSAYRVGSLEKLFFGSGTQLSVL.

V usage is TRBV5-5 and J usage is TRBJ1-3; no clear D gene. Germline lookup yields CDR1 SGHKS and CDR2 YYEKEE (reference sequence). Trimming took off 0 bases at V and 1 base at J, with 11 bases between the two ends. This CDR3 is 16 amino acids long. The CDR3 coding sequence is TGTGCCAGCAGCTTGGTGGGGAGAAGATCTGGAAACACCATATATTTT. It encodes CASSLVGRRSGNTIYF. Full variable domain (rest looked up from reference TRBV5-5 and TRBJ1-3): DAGVTQSPTHLIKTRGQQVTLRCSPISGHKSVSWYQQVLGQGPQFIFQYYEKEERGRGNFPDRFSARQFPNYSSELNVNALLLGDSALYLCASSLVGRRSGNTIYFGEGSWLTVV.

The rearrangement links TRBV9 to TRBJ1-2; 7 nucleotides align to TRBD1. V lost 0 bases and J lost 3; bases outside the gene matches: 11. This CDR3 is 17 amino acids long. Germline CDR1 and CDR2: SGDLS and YYNGEE. The CDR3 DNA sequence: TGTGCCAGCAGCGTAGACAGGGGCATTGGAAGGGACTATGGCTACACCTTC. It is translated as CASSVDRGIGRDYGYTF.

In DNA, the CDR3 is TGTGCCAGCAGCTTGAGTGTCGGGGTAAGCACAGATACGCAGTATTTT. Translating it yields CASSLSVGVSTDTQYF. The genes are TRBV5-6 and TRBJ2-3, with D tentatively TRBD2 (5 bases). The germline V gene encodes CDR1 SGHDT and CDR2 YYEEEE. The CDR3 contains 16 residues. V was pared by 1 base and J by 0 bases, with 12 bases between.

The rearrangement joins TRBV19 to TRBJ1-1; no clear D gene. Trimming shortened V by 4 bases and J by 11 bases, and 17 bases separated the two germline ends. In germline, CDR1 is LNHDA, CDR2 SQIVND (reference sequence). The CDR3 runs 13 residues. The CDR3 spells CASSSYTKLGAFF. Here the CDR3 DNA reads TGTGCCAGTAGTAGTTACACCAAACTGGGGGCTTTCTTT.

This clone has a single count. The J gene is TRBJ2-3, the V gene TRBV5-1; a weak D match, TRBD1 (5 bases). V shed 4 bases and J shed 4 bases, with 13 bases lying between them. CDR3 length: 14 amino acids. The germline V gene encodes CDR1 SGHRS and CDR2 YFSETQ. The CDR3 DNA reads TGCGCCAGCAGCCTAAATCAGGGTGCAGATACGCAGTATTTT. As protein: CASSLNQGADTQYF.

The chain links TRBV6-1 to TRBJ1-2; 12 bases are shared with TRBD1. The germline gives CDR1 MNHNS, CDR2 SASEGT. The CDR3 has 15 residues. Trimming took 4 bases from V and 5 from J; bases not matched to a gene: 5. DNA of the CDR3: TGTGCCAGCAGTGGGGGACAGGGGGCAGGGTATGGCTACACCTTC. Amino acids: CASSGGQGAGYGYTF.

The chain has TRBV10-3 and TRBJ2-7; possibly TRBD2 for D (5 bases). Germline V gene lookup returns CDR1 ENHRY and CDR2 SYGVKD. The CDR3 is made up of 15 amino acids. Trimming shortened V by 4 bases and J by 7 bases, and 20 bases separated the two germline ends. CDR3 coding DNA: TGTGCCATCAGTGGAAAAGGGCCGACACCGGGGGAGCAGTACTTC. Encoded protein: CAISGKGPTPGEQYF.

This clone was found once. The chain couples TRBV7-2 to TRBJ2-1, with TRBD2 identical over 8 bases. The CDR3 is 14 residues long. After removal of 5 bases from V and 9 bases from J, the junction contained 9 bases not matched to a gene. CDR1 SGHTA and CDR2 FQGNSA come from the germline V gene. The CDR3 is CASSVRGGQGEQFF. CDR3 coding DNA: TGTGCCAGCAGCGTACGGGGGGGCCAAGGTGAGCAGTTCTTC.

The rearrangement uses TRBV19 and TRBJ1-3; D may be TRBD1 (6 bases). The V gene lost 4 bases and the J gene lost 0 bases, with 16 bases spanning the gap. The V gene's germline CDR1 is LNHDA and CDR2 SQIVND (reference sequence). The CDR3 length is 17 residues. CDR3 DNA sequence: TGTGCCAGTAGTACCTTCGGGACACGGGACTCTGGAAACACCATATATTTT. It specifies CASSTFGTRDSGNTIYF.

This chain links TRBV27 with TRBJ1-6; no definite D call. This CDR3 comprises 16 residues. Trimming took off 5 bases at V and 6 bases at J, with 17 bases between the two ends. The germline V gene encodes CDR1 MNHEY and CDR2 SMNVEV (reference sequence). The CDR3 protein is CASSPRVAGSNSPLHF. The CDR3 DNA is TGTGCCAGCAGTCCCCGGGTCGCGGGGTCTAATTCACCCCTCCACTTT.

J is TRBJ2-1 and V is TRBV11-3; the D gene is possibly TRBD2 (6 bases). The CDR3 contains 15 residues. The germline V and J ends were trimmed by 5 bases and 7 bases, with 18 bases remaining between them. The V gene's germline CDR1 is SGHNT and CDR2 YENEEA. The CDR3 DNA reads TGTGCCAGCAGCGTTACGGGAGATCCGGCGAATGAGCAGTTCTTC. Its translation is CASSVTGDPANEQFF. Complete variable domain (other parts from reference TRBV11-3 and TRBJ2-1): EAGVVQSPRYKIIEKKQPVAFWCNPISGHNTLYWYLQNLGQGPELLIRYENEEAVDDSQLPKDRFSAERLKGVDSTLKIQPAELGDSAVYLCASSVTGDPANEQFFGPGTRLTVL.

This clone was seen a single time. The V gene is TRBV5-1, the J gene TRBJ1-2; D not certain. The CDR3 spans 14 residues. V dropped 1 base and J dropped 8 bases, with 15 bases sitting between them. Per germline, CDR1 SGHRS and CDR2 YFSETQ. The CDR3 bases are TGCGCCAGCAGCTTGTTGGGATATCCGAGGGGCTACACCTTC. This sequence encodes CASSLLGYPRGYTF.

This chain links TRBV15 with TRBJ1-2; 8 bases match TRBD1. Per germline, CDR1 LNHNV and CDR2 YYDKDF (reference sequence). Trimming took 5 bases from V and 0 from J; bases not matched to a gene: 8. CDR3 length equals 16 residues. Here the CDR3 DNA reads TGTGCCACCAGCCCGTGGGCAGGGGGCACTAACTATGGCTACACCTTC. Translated, it gives CATSPWAGGTNYGYTF. Full variable domain (remainder filled in from reference TRBV15 and TRBJ1-2): DAMVIQNPRYQVTQFGKPVTLSCSQTLNHNVMYWYQQKSSQAPKLLFHYYDKDFNNEADTPDNFQSRRPNTSFCFLDIRSPGLGDTAMYLCATSPWAGGTNYGYTFGSGTRLTVV.

The chain links TRBV5-1 to TRBJ2-7; D gene ambiguous. The CDR3 has 14 amino acids. CDR1 and CDR2 (germline): SGHRS, YFSETQ. Trimming pared 0 bases from V and 4 bases from J, leaving 11 bases between. The CDR3 spells CASSLDGLGYEQYF. DNA for the CDR3: TGCGCCAGCAGCTTGGATGGCCTGGGATACGAGCAGTACTTC.

As DNA, the CDR3 is TGTGCCAGCAGCCAAGGTAGCGGGAGAGGGCAAGAGACCCAGTACTTC. It encodes CASSQGSGRGQETQYF. The chain couples TRBV14 to TRBJ2-5, with TRBD2 matching over 9 bases. The J segment lost 2 bases and the V segment lost 1 base, leaving 5 bases of the junction unmatched. CDR1 is SGHDN, CDR2 FVKESK, per germline. The CDR3 length is 16 residues.

The V call is TRBV6-6, the J call TRBJ1-1; possibly TRBD1 for D (6 bases). This CDR3 is 14 amino acids long. V was pared by 6 bases and J by 0 bases, with 11 bases between. The germline CDR1 and CDR2 sequences are MNHNY and SVGAGI (reference sequence). The CDR3 reads CASRPGQLNTEAFF. The CDR3 DNA reads as TGTGCCAGCAGACCCGGACAGCTGAACACTGAAGCTTTCTTT.

The CDR3 DNA sequence: TGTGCCAGCAGAGACGACTACGCCGGGGAGCTGTTTTTT. The encoded protein is CASRDDYAGELFF. V and J are TRBV7-2 and TRBJ2-2; the D gene is possibly TRBD2 (5 bases). CDR1 and CDR2 (germline): SGHTA, FQGNSA. The germline V and J ends were trimmed by 6 bases and 6 bases, with 11 bases remaining between them. This CDR3 is built from 13 residues.

The chain employs TRBV19 and TRBJ1-1; TRBD1 is a possible D gene (5 bases). The CDR3 sequence is 11 residues long. The ends were cut back, 4 bases at V and 7 bases at J, with 7 bases in the middle. Germline V gene data show CDR1 as LNHDA and CDR2 as SQIVND (reference sequence). Here the CDR3 reads CASSTRGEAFF. The CDR3 nucleotides read TGTGCCAGTAGTACAAGGGGTGAAGCTTTCTTT.

The chain employs TRBV19 and TRBJ2-7, with 7 bases matching TRBD1. This CDR3 spans 14 amino acids. V gave up 6 bases and J gave up 0 bases; unmatched junction bases: 5. In germline, CDR1 is LNHDA, CDR2 SQIVND (reference sequence). In nucleotides, the CDR3 is TGTGCCAGTAGCCCGACAGGGAGCTCCTACGAGCAGTACTTC. It yields the protein CASSPTGSSYEQYF.

In DNA form, the CDR3 reads TGTGCCACCCAGGCTACTAGCGGGAGAGGAGGGAATGAGCAGTTCTTC. Residues: CATQATSGRGGNEQFF. J is TRBJ2-1 and V is TRBV10-3; 11 bases are shared with TRBD2. After removal of 10 bases from V and 7 bases from J, the junction contained 15 bases not matched to a gene. This CDR3 region has 16 residues. In germline, CDR1 is ENHRY, CDR2 SYGVKD.

This chain connects TRBV7-2 to TRBJ1-6, with D possibly matching TRBD1 (5 bases). The length of the CDR3 is 14 residues. The germline V gene encodes CDR1 SGHTA and CDR2 FQGNSA. V dropped 3 bases and J dropped 4 bases, with 7 bases sitting between them. CDR3 loop: CASSLGRYNSPLHF. CDR3 nucleotide sequence: TGTGCCAGCAGCTTGGGACGGTATAATTCACCCCTCCACTTT. Together with reference TRBV7-2 and TRBJ1-6, the CDR3 gives the full variable domain: GAGVSQSPSNKVTEKGKDVELRCDPISGHTALYWYRQSLGQGLEFLIYFQGNSAPDKSGLPSDRFSAERTGGSVSTLTIQRTQQEDSAVYLCASSLGRYNSPLHFGNGTRLTVT.

The chain links TRBV12-5 to TRBJ1-6, with D maybe TRBD1 (5 bases). With 7 bases removed from V and 9 bases from J, the gap between germline ends came to 16 bases. The V gene's germline CDR1 is LGHNT and CDR2 FRNRAP. The length of the CDR3 is 14 residues. The CDR3 loop is CASAADAGGSPLHF. Here the CDR3 DNA reads TGTGCTAGTGCCGCCGACGCTGGGGGTTCACCCCTCCACTTT.

This clone was observed a few times. The rearrangement joins TRBV6-4 to TRBJ1-5; perhaps TRBD1 as D (5 bases). Trimming removed 3 bases from V and 2 bases from J, with 8 bases in between. The length of the CDR3 is 14 residues. In germline, CDR1 is MRHNA, CDR2 SNTAGT. The CDR3 nucleotides are TGTGCCAGCAGTGAGGGGCTTGGCAATCAGCCCCAGCATTTT. Amino acids: CASSEGLGNQPQHF.

The CDR3, as DNA: TGTGCCAGCAGCTTAGAGAACTCCTACAATGAGCAGTTCTTC. Amino acid sequence: CASSLENSYNEQFF. The chain couples TRBV11-2 to TRBJ2-1; D gene uncertain. The V end was cut by 0 bases, the J end by 0 bases, with 3 bases between. The germline V gene encodes CDR1 SGHAT and CDR2 FQNNGV. The CDR3 is 14 residues long.

This sequence joins TRBV7-9 and TRBJ1-5; 8 bases are shared with TRBD1. This CDR3 has 16 residues. CDR1 and CDR2 from the germline V gene are SEHNR and FQNEAQ (reference sequence). Trimming took 5 bases from V and 2 from J; bases not matched to a gene: 8. The CDR3 is CASSALTTGGNQPQHF. The CDR3 DNA follows: TGTGCCAGCAGCGCTCTTACGACAGGGGGCAATCAGCCCCAGCATTTT. Full variable domain (remainder filled in from reference TRBV7-9 and TRBJ1-5): DTGVSQNPRHKITKRGQNVTFRCDPISEHNRLYWYRQTLGQGPEFLTYFQNEAQLEKSRLLSDRFSAERPKGSFSTLEIQRTEQGDSAMYLCASSALTTGGNQPQHFGDGTRLSIL.